This T cell receptor beta chain came from a study of CD4 T cells in relation to SARS-CoV-2 and coronaviruses. Study observations and caveats: The cross-reactivity analysis covered only spike protein, not other viral proteins.

The data were produced by immunoSEQ multiplex PCR, yet TCRdb's version contains in-frame clones alone and is incomplete. Here the sample spans 43,000 or so clones, over 75% being singletons. The CDR3 has 16 amino acids. V was clipped by 4 bases and J by 6 bases; unmatched bases: 6. The V gene's germline CDR1 is SEHNR and CDR2 FQNEAQ (reference sequence). About this clone: The antigen is not known.

This chain joins TRBV7-9 and TRBJ2-3, with 14 positions matching TRBD2. This TCR came from an adult with COVID-19. The sample taken for sequencing was naive CD4+ T cells from PBMCs, cultured in vitro. As for subset: naive CD4+ T cells isolated by negative enrichment. The CDR3: CASSSGLAGEGDTQYF. In nucleotides, the CDR3 is TGTGCCAGCAGCTCGGGACTAGCGGGAGAGGGGGATACGCAGTATTTT.